This note documents a single TCR beta chain sequence. This CDR3 has 17 amino acids. Germline V gene sequence: CDR1 SEHNR, CDR2 FQNEAQ (reference sequence). Unmatched junction bases numbered 11, after V lost 1 base and J lost 3 bases. This sample is part of a study of blood T cell repertoires in COVID-19. Study-level information: The cDNA or gDNA used as material had been derived from T cells, B-cell-depleted T cells, or PBMCs.

Those enrolled in Seattle joined during active infection and were followed longitudinally afterward. Per the study methods: Amplified reference gene primers provided the basis for estimating nucleated cell counts. The table came from immunoSEQ multiplex PCR; TCRdb's copy has only in-frame clones and leaves some out. That table supplies the V and J calls and clone size; D and trimming were determined from the DNA. The top ten clones hold under 10% of a sample with about 180,000 clones, around 83% of them seen once. The source is a woman aged 70 to 79 with COVID-19, enrolled during active disease. The sample comprised peripheral blood. The V gene is TRBV7-9, the J gene TRBJ1-1; 7 bases agree with TRBD1. DNA for the CDR3: TGTGCCAGCAGCTTAGAGGGGACAGTTGGTAGGGACACTGAAGCTTTCTTT. Protein product: CASSLEGTVGRDTEAFF.